This T cell receptor beta chain was identified during a study of regulatory T cells in long-lasting Graves disease. Study-wide context: With positive TSH receptor antibodies and over 5 years of antithyroid drugs, Graves' disease was considered persistent. Findings and caveats of the study: Persistent disease preferred TRBV28, TRBJ1-2 and TRBJ2-5; new disease, TRBV20-1 and TRBJ2-1.

Concerning this clonotype: Its antigen is as yet unknown.

CDR3-region Arm-PCR and iRepertoire HTBI primers produced the TCR beta libraries. Each CDR3 protein is one row after TCRdb ran MiXCR on the multiplex PCR reads. The sample has 400,000 to 500,000 distinct CDR3 sequences, roughly a fifth seen once; the top ten hold around 7%. Time point denoted: persistent/refractory GD, antithyroid drugs over 5 years with positive TRAb. PBMC-derived RNA was used for the TCR library. Deletions cut 5 bases from V and 5 bases from J, with 18 bases between. There are 15 residues in the CDR3. Per the germline V gene, CDR1 is SGHVS and CDR2 is FQNEAQ. This TCR was recovered from a female donor with Graves disease. Material: peripheral blood mononuclear cells (PBMCs), obtained when the disease was refractory, from a patient treated with antithyroid drugs. The chain carries TRBV7-8 and TRBJ1-1; D call uncertain. CDR3: CASSTRGGPVTEAFF. For the CDR3, the DNA is TGTGCCAGCAGCACCCGAGGAGGGCCGGTTACTGAAGCTTTCTTT.